A single sample is the source of the 26 T cell receptor beta chains below, sequenced in a study of identical twins. TCRdb reanalysed the 5' RACE reads using MiXCR and keeps one entry per CDR3 protein. The sample contains 250,000 or so distinct CDR3 sequences, 10% to 15% of which appear only once. This sample was shared with a second study, whose subject was yellow fever vaccine responses in identical twins.

Sequencing used memory (CD45RO+) T cells sorted from blood. Receptors were obtained from a woman younger than 30 in good health.

This sequence joins TRBV2 and TRBJ2-1, with a tentative D call TRBD2 (6 bases). The V end was cut by 5 bases, the J end by 10 bases, with 24 bases between. This CDR3 spans 16 amino acids. Looked up from germline, CDR1 is SNHLY and CDR2 is FYNNEI. The DNA for the CDR3 is TGTGCCAGCAGTACACCGGGACTCCAATCACCAGGAGAGCAGTTCTTC. This codes for CASSTPGLQSPGEQFF.

This clonotype was seen more than once but under ten times. This chain connects TRBV6-5 to TRBJ2-1; 12 bases are shared with TRBD2. The CDR3 length is 15 residues. V trimming: 2 bases; J trimming: 7 bases; junction bases outside the gene matches: 3. Looked up from germline, CDR1 is MNHEY and CDR2 is SVGAGI. CDR3 sequence: CASSYKTSGRNEQFF. DNA for the CDR3: TGTGCCAGCAGTTACAAGACTAGCGGGAGAAATGAGCAGTTCTTC.

The chain combines TRBV2 with TRBJ2-7; 13 positions match TRBD2. The CDR3 has 18 residues. Germline assignment: CDR1 SNHLY and CDR2 FYNNEI. The V and J ends lost 6 bases and 4 bases, in that order; junction bases with no gene match: 15. CDR3 bases: TGTGCCAGCAGCCCCGGGACTAGCGGGGCGGGGGCCGGGTACGAGCAGTACTTC. Amino acid sequence: CASSPGTSGAGAGYEQYF.

This clonotype was counted a few times. The genes are TRBV20-1 and TRBJ1-6; D not certain. CDR1 is DFQATT and CDR2 is SNEGSKA in the germline V gene (reference sequence). Trimming took 2 bases from V and 6 from J, leaving 11 bases between them. The CDR3 is made up of 14 amino acids. The CDR3 bases are TGCAGTGCTAGAAGAGACAACCTTAATTCACCCCTCCACTTT. Protein sequence: CSARRDNLNSPLHF.

The V call is TRBV5-1, the J call TRBJ2-1; 10 bases match TRBD2. Germline-derived CDR1 and CDR2 are SGHRS and YFSETQ. The CDR3 is 14 residues long. The V gene end was trimmed by 2 bases and the J gene end by 10 bases; junction bases not matched to a gene: 6. CDR3 in DNA: TGCGCCAGCAGCTTTCTAGCGGGAGTTTACGAGCAGTTCTTC. Translated: CASSFLAGVYEQFF.

This clonotype was found a few times. The chain uses TRBV27 and TRBJ2-3; perhaps TRBD2 as D (5 bases). Germline lookup yields CDR1 MNHEY and CDR2 SMNVEV (reference sequence). The length of the CDR3 is 16 residues. The V end lost 6 bases, the J end lost 0 bases, and 16 bases lay between the germline ends. The CDR3 coding sequence is TGTGCCAGCAGGTCTCTTGCAGCGGTTAGCACAGATACGCAGTATTTT. Its protein is CASRSLAAVSTDTQYF.

The chain links TRBV7-3 to TRBJ2-1; D call uncertain. Between the trimmed V and J ends, which lost 5 bases and 5 bases, there was a span of 10 bases. The CDR3 spans 13 residues. CDR1 SGHTA and CDR2 FQGTGA come from the germline V gene. CDR3 DNA sequence: TGTGCCAGCAGCATGACTGGACACAATGAGCAGTTCTTC. It encodes CASSMTGHNEQFF.

The CDR3 spells CATSDPAGGGTDTQYF. CDR3 nucleotides: TGTGCCACCAGTGATCCAGCGGGAGGGGGGACTGATACGCAGTATTTT. V is TRBV24-1 and J is TRBJ2-3, with TRBD2 matching 10 bases. The ends lost 3 bases at V and 6 bases at J; junction bases unmatched: 8. In germline, CDR1 is KGHDR, CDR2 SFDVKD. This CDR3 contains 16 residues.

This clonotype was counted ten times or more. The rearrangement links TRBV20-1 to TRBJ1-1, with 8 bases identical to TRBD1. This CDR3 region has 15 residues. Germline V gives CDR1 DFQATT, CDR2 SNEGSKA (reference sequence). Losses at the gene ends were 3 bases for V and 0 bases for J; bases not matched to a gene: 6. CDR3 amino acids: CSARVGQGLNTEAFF. CDR3 nucleotide sequence: TGCAGTGCTAGGGTAGGACAGGGATTGAACACTGAAGCTTTCTTT.

This clonotype was observed a handful of times. This chain joins TRBV15 and TRBJ1-6, with a weak D call TRBD1 (6 bases). Germline CDR1 reads LNHNV; CDR2 reads YYDKDF (reference sequence). The CDR3 runs 18 residues. V shed 0 bases and J shed 4 bases, with 16 bases lying between them. CDR3 sequence (DNA): TGTGCCACCAGCAGAGATGCCCATAACAGGGTATATAATTCACCCCTCCACTTT. Translated: CATSRDAHNRVYNSPLHF.

This clonotype has more than one count but fewer than ten. V usage is TRBV21-1 and J usage is TRBJ2-1; the D segment call TRBD1 is taken from the table without a DNA check. TRBV21-1 is given as a pseudogene. The CDR3 has 12 residues. The CDR3 nucleotides read TGTGCCAGCAGCAAAGACAGGGCAGAGCAGTTCTTC. Residues: CASSKDRAEQFF.

This clonotype appeared a few times. The V and J genes are TRBV6-1 and TRBJ2-2; 7 bases line up with TRBD1. With 4 bases clipped from V and 3 bases from J, the junction kept 8 bases outside the gene matches. The CDR3 runs to 16 residues. Germline V gene sequence: CDR1 MNHNS, CDR2 SASEGT. For the CDR3, the DNA is TGTGCCAGCAGTGGGCGACAGGGCGACGACACCGGGGAGCTGTTTTTT. As protein: CASSGRQGDDTGELFF.

CDR3 bases: TGTGCCACCAGTGGATCCGGGAGAATCGATACGCAGTATTTT. Translated, it gives CATSGSGRIDTQYF. The V and J genes are TRBV24-1 and TRBJ2-3; D might be TRBD2 (6 bases). V gave up 5 bases and J gave up 6 bases, with 14 bases separating them. This CDR3 has 14 residues. Germline-derived CDR1 and CDR2 are KGHDR and SFDVKD.

Worth noting for this clonotype: At one boundary the junction diverges from the germline segment, which might be a read error. The chain employs TRBV7-7 and TRBJ2-7; 11 bases are a match to TRBD2. Germline V gives CDR1 SSHAT, CDR2 FNYEAQ (reference sequence). The CDR3 extends over 19 amino acids. DNA of the CDR3: TGTGCTAGCAGCCCTACCCAGACATGGACTAGCGGGTCCTCCTACGAGCAGTACTTC. Translated, it gives CASSPTQTWTSGSSYEQYF.

The chain carries TRBV21-1 and TRBJ2-5; the table's D call of TRBD1 was not tested on the DNA. TRBV21-1 is a listed pseudogene. The CDR3 has 14 residues. CDR3 residues: CASSGTGRKQTQYF. CDR3 coding DNA: TGTGCCAGCAGCGGGACAGGACGTAAGCAGACCCAGTACTTC.

This clonotype was detected only a few times. The chain combines TRBV6-1 with TRBJ2-2; D might be TRBD1 (6 bases). CDR1 and CDR2 from the germline V gene are MNHNS and SASEGT. CDR3 length: 15 residues. V lost 7 bases and J lost 0, with 12 bases in between. The CDR3 loop is CASTPRTANTGELFF. CDR3 DNA: TGTGCCAGCACACCTCGGACAGCGAACACCGGGGAGCTGTTTTTT.

The V call is TRBV3-1, the J call TRBJ2-1, with D unclear. The CDR3 has 15 residues. Trimming shortened V by 2 bases and J by 9 bases, and 17 bases separated the two germline ends. Germline CDR1 reads LGHDT; CDR2 reads YNNKEL (reference sequence). DNA for the CDR3: TGTGCCAGCAGCCAACCCCCCGTCAGTCGCGGTGAGCAGTTCTTC. Amino acid sequence: CASSQPPVSRGEQFF.

V is TRBV5-5 and J is TRBJ2-1, with TRBD2 matching 8 bases. CDR1 is SGHKS, CDR2 YYEKEE, per germline (reference sequence). After removal of 0 bases from V and 8 bases from J, the junction contained 7 bases not matched to a gene. This CDR3 has 15 amino acids. CDR3 sequence reads: CASSLGKREFDEQFF. The CDR3 DNA follows: TGTGCCAGCAGCTTGGGAAAGCGGGAGTTTGATGAGCAGTTCTTC.

At least ten counts were recorded for this clonotype. The V and J genes are TRBV6-5 and TRBJ2-7; TRBD2 might be the D (7 bases). Germline loops: CDR1 MNHEY, CDR2 SVGAGI. This CDR3 region has 15 residues. V was clipped by 1 base and J by 2 bases, with 12 bases between them. The CDR3 reads CASSYLGEGAYEQYF. CDR3 nucleotides: TGTGCCAGCAGTTACTTGGGGGAGGGGGCCTACGAGCAGTACTTC.

At least ten counts were recorded for this clonotype. This chain links TRBV12-3 or TRBV12-4 with TRBJ2-2, with a tentative D call TRBD1 (5 bases). The CDR3 extends over 13 amino acids. V lost 5 bases and J lost 7, with 11 bases in between. This CDR3 is CASSKQVFGELFF. For the CDR3, the DNA is TGTGCCAGCAGTAAACAGGTTTTCGGGGAGCTGTTTTTT.

V is TRBV6-1 and J is TRBJ2-2; TRBD1 matches 9 bases. Germline V CDR1 and CDR2: MNHNS, SASEGT. This CDR3 has 15 residues. The V and J ends lost 6 bases and 6 bases, in that order; junction bases with no gene match: 8. CDR3 in amino acids: CASREQGAHPGELFF. For the CDR3, the DNA is TGTGCCAGCAGGGAACAGGGGGCGCATCCCGGGGAGCTGTTTTTT.

This clonotype has only one observation. This chain links TRBV7-9 with TRBJ2-5; tentative D call: TRBD2 (6 bases). Deletions cut 1 base from V and 2 bases from J, with 11 bases between. CDR1 is SEHNR and CDR2 is FQNEAQ in the germline V gene (reference sequence). The CDR3 consists of 15 residues. CDR3 in DNA: TGTGCCAGCAGCTTAGGGACGGGACTTCAAGAGACCCAGTACTTC. Its protein is CASSLGTGLQETQYF. Drawing the rest from reference TRBV7-9 and TRBJ2-5, the complete variable domain is DTGVSQNPRHKITKRGQNVTFRCDPISEHNRLYWYRQTLGQGPEFLTYFQNEAQLEKSRLLSDRFSAERPKGSFSTLEIQRTEQGDSAMYLCASSLGTGLQETQYFGPGTRLLVL.

This sequence joins TRBV28 and TRBJ2-7, with a tentative D call TRBD2 (6 bases). V shed 3 bases and J shed 6 bases, with 9 bases lying between them. Germline V CDR1 and CDR2: MDHEN, SYDVKM. CDR3 length: 12 amino acids. This chain's CDR3 is CASSLRDIEQYF. DNA for the CDR3: TGTGCCAGCAGTTTGCGGGATATCGAGCAGTACTTC.

This rearrangement joins TRBV6-2 or TRBV6-3 to TRBJ2-5; no clear D. The CDR3 has 12 residues. V was pared by 5 bases and J by 5 bases, with 9 bases between. Per the germline V gene, CDR1 is MNHEY and CDR2 is SVGEGT. Here the CDR3 reads CASSPSEETQYF. The CDR3 DNA follows: TGTGCCAGCAGTCCCAGTGAGGAGACCCAGTACTTC.

This clonotype was seen more than once but under ten times. DNA of the CDR3: TGTGCCAGCAGCTTATCGGGCGGGGGGTTCACAGATACGCAGTATTTT. It codes for CASSLSGGGFTDTQYF. This chain uses TRBV7-3 with TRBJ2-3; 8 positions agree with TRBD2. Germline assignment: CDR1 SGHTA and CDR2 FQGTGA. Trimming at V came to 2 bases and at J to 2 bases, leaving 6 bases not matched to a gene. The CDR3 length is 16 residues.

The chain recombines TRBV6-1 with TRBJ2-1, with 8 positions matching TRBD2. V gave up 4 bases and J gave up 9 bases; unmatched junction bases: 8. The CDR3 sequence is 14 residues long. Germline V gene lookup returns CDR1 MNHNS and CDR2 SASEGT. The CDR3 loop reads CASSALSGVGEQFF. The CDR3 bases are TGTGCCAGCAGTGCTCTTAGCGGGGTGGGTGAGCAGTTCTTC.